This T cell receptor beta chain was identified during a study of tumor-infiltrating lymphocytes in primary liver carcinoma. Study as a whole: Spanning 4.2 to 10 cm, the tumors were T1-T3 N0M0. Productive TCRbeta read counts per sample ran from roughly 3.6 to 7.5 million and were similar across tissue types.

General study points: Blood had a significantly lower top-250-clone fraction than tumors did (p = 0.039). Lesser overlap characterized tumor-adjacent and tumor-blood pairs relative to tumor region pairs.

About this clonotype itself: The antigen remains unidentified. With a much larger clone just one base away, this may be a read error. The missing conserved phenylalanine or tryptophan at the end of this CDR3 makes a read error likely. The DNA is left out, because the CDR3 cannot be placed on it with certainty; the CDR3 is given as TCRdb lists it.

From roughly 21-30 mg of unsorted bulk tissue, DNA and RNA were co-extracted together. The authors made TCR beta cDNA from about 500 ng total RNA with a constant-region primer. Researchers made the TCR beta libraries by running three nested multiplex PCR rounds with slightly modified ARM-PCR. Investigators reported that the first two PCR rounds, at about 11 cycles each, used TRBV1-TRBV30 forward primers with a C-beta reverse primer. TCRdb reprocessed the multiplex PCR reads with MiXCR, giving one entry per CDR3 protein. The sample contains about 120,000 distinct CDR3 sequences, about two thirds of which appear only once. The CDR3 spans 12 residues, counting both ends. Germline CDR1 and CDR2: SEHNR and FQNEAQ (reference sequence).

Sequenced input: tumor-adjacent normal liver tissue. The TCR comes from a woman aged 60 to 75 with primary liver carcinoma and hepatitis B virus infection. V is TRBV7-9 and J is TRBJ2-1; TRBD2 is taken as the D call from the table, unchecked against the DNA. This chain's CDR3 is CASNLGEGAGFL.